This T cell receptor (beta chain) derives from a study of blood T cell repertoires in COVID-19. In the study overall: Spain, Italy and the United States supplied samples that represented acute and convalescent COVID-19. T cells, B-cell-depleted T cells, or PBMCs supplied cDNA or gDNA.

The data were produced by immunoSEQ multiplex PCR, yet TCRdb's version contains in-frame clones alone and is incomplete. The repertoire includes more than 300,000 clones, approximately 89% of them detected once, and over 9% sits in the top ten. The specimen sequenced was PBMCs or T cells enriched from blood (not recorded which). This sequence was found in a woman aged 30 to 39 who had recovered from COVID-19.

CDR3 nucleotide sequence: TGCGCCAGCAGCCAAGCGAGGTCTGGGGCCAACGTCCTGACTTTC. Protein product: CASSQARSGANVLTF. The chain combines TRBV4-3 with TRBJ2-6; no reliable D call. This CDR3 is built from 15 residues. Trimming removed 1 base from V and 1 base from J, with 5 bases in between. Looked up from germline, CDR1 is LGHNA and CDR2 is YSLEER.